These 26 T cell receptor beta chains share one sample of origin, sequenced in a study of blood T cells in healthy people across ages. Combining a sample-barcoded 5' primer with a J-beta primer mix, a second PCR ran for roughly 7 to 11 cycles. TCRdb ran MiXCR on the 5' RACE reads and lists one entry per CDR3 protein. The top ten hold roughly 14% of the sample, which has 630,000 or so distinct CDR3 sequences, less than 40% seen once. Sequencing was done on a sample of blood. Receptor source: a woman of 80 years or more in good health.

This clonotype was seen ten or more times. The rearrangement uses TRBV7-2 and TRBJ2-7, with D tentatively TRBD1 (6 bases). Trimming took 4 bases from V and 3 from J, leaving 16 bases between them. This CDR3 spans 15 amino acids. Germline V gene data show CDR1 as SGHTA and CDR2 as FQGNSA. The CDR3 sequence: CASSSSGGGHYEQYF. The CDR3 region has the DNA TGTGCCAGCAGCTCTTCAGGTGGGGGACACTACGAGCAGTACTTC.

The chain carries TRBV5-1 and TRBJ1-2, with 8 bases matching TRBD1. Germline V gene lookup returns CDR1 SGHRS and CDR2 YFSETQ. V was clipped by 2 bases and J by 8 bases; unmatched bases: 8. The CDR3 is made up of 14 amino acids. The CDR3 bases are TGCGCCAGCAGCTTTGGGGACAGGATGGGCGGCTACACCTTC. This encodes CASSFGDRMGGYTF.

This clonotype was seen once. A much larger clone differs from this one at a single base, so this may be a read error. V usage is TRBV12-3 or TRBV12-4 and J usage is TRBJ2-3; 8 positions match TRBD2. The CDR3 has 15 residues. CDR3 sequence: CASSLRGGSTDAQYF. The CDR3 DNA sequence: TGTGCCAGCAGTCTACGGGGGGGCAGCACAGATGCGCAGTATTTT.

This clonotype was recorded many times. CDR3 bases: TGTGCCAGCAGCTTAGGGGTAGCGCGGGGAGAGACCCAGTACTTC. Its translation: CASSLGVARGETQYF. The chain couples TRBV11-2 to TRBJ2-5; tentatively, D is TRBD2 (6 bases). The V and J ends lost 1 base and 4 bases respectively, with 13 bases between them. The germline V gene has CDR1 SGHAT and CDR2 FQNNGV. The CDR3 sequence is 15 residues long.

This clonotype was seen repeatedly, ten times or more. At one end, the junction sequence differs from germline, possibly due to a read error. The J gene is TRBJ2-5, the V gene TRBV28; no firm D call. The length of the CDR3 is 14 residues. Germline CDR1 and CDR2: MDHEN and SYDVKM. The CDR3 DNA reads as TGTGTCAGCAGTGGCGAAGGGTTTGAAGAGACCCAGTACTTC. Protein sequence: CVSSGEGFEETQYF.

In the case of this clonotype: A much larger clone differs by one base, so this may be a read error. The CDR3 sequence is CATRDRGQTDTQYF. CDR3 sequence (DNA): TGTGCCACCAGGGACAGGGGGCAAACAGATACGCAGTATTTT. The chain joins TRBV24-1 to TRBJ2-3, with 11 bases matching TRBD1. J lost 3 bases, V lost 7 bases, and 2 bases had no gene match. Germline V gene sequence: CDR1 KGHDR, CDR2 SFDVKD. The CDR3 length is 14 residues.

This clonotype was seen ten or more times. CDR3: CASSYRGGTDVTDTQYF. The CDR3 DNA follows: TGTGCCAGCAGTTACCGGGGGGGGACGGACGTGACAGATACGCAGTATTTT. The J gene is TRBJ2-3, the V gene TRBV12-3 or TRBV12-4, with 8 bases that match TRBD2. The CDR3 sequence is 17 residues long. Trimming took 4 bases from V and 3 from J; bases not matched to a gene: 12.

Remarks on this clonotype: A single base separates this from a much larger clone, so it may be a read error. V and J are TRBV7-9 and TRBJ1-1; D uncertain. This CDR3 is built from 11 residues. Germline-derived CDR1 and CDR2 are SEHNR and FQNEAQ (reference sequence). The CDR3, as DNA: TGTGCCAACAGCTTAGACCAGGAAGCTTTCTTT. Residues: CANSLDQEAFF.

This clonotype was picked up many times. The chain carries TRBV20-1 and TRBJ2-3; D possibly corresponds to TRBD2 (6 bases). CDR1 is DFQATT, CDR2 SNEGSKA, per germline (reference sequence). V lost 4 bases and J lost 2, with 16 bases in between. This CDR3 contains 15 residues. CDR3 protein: CSATPVSGYTDTQYF. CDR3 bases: TGCAGTGCTACCCCCGTTAGCGGATACACAGATACGCAGTATTTT.

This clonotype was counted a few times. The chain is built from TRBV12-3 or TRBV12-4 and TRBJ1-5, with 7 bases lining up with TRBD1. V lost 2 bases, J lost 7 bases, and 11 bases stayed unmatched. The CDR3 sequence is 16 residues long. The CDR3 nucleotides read TGTGCCAGCAGTTTAAGACAGGGTCCCTACGGACAGCCCCAGCATTTT. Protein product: CASSLRQGPYGQPQHF.

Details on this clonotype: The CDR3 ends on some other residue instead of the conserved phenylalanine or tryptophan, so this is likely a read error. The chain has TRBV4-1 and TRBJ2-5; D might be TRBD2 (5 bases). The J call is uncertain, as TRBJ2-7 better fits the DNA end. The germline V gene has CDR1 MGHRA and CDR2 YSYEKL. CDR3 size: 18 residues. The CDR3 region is CASSQEIGRDDRLYEQYC. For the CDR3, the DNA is TGCGCCAGTAGCCAAGAGATTGGTCGGGATGACCGCCTATACGAGCAGTACTGC.

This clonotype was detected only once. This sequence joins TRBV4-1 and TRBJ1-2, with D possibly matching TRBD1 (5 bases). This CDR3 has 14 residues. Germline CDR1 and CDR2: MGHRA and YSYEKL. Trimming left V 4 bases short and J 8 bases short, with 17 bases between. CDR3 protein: CASSPRAGGEGYTF. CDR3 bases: TGCGCCAGCAGCCCACGGGCGGGGGGAGAAGGCTACACCTTC.

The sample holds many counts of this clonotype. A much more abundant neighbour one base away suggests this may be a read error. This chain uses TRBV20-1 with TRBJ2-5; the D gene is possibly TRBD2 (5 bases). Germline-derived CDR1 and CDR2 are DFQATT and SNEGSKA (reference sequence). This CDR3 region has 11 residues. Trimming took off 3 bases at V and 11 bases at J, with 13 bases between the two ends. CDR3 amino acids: CSASGNNEQYF. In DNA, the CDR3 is TGCAGTGCTAGCGGGAACAATGAGCAGTACTTC.

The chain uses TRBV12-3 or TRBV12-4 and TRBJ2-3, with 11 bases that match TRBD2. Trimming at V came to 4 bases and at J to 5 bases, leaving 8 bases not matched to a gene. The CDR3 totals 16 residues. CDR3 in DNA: TGTGCCAGCAGTTCGGGACTAGCGGTGGGGTTAGATACGCAGTATTTT. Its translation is CASSSGLAVGLDTQYF.

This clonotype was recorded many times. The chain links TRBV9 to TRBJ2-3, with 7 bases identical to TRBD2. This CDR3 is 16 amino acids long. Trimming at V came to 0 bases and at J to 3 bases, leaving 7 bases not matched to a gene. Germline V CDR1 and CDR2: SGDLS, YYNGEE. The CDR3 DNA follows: TGTGCCAGCAGCGTAGAAGCGGGGACGGTAACAGATACGCAGTATTTT. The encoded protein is CASSVEAGTVTDTQYF.

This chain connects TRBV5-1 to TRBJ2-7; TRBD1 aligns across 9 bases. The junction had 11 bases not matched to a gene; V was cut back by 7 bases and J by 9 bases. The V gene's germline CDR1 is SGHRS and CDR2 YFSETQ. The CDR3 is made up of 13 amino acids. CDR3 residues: CASYSPSGQGQYF. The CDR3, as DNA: TGCGCCAGCTACTCCCCATCGGGACAGGGGCAGTACTTC.

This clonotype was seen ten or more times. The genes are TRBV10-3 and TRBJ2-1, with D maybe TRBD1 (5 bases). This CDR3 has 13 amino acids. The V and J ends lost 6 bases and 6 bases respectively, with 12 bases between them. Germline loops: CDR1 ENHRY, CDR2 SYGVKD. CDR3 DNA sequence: TGTGCCATCAGGGCAGGGTTTTCCAATGAGCAGTTCTTC. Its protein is CAIRAGFSNEQFF.

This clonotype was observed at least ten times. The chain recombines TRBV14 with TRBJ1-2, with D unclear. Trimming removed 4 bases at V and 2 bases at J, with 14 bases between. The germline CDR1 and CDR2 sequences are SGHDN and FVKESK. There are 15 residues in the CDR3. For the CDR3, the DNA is TGTGCCAGCAGCCCGCTCGCCCAGACCAACTATGGCTACACCTTC. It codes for CASSPLAQTNYGYTF. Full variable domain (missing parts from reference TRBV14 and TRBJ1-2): EAGVTQFPSHSVIEKGQTVTLRCDPISGHDNLYWYRRVMGKEIKFLLHFVKESKQDESGMPNNRFLAERTGGTYSTLKVQPAELEDSGVYFCASSPLAQTNYGYTFGSGTRLTVV.

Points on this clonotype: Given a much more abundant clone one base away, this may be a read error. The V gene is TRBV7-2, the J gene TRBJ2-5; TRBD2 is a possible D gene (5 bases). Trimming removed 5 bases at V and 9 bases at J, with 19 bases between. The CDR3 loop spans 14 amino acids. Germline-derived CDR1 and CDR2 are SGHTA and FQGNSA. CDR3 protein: CASSDRDPTEAQYF. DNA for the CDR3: TGTGCCAGCAGCGACCGGGATCCCACGGAGGCCCAGTACTTC.

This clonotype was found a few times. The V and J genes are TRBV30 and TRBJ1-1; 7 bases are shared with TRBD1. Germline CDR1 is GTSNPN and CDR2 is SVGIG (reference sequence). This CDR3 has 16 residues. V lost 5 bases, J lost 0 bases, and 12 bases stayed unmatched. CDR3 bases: TGTGCCTGGGCTTTACTAGGGGGCAGATTGAACACTGAAGCTTTCTTT. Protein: CAWALLGGRLNTEAFF.

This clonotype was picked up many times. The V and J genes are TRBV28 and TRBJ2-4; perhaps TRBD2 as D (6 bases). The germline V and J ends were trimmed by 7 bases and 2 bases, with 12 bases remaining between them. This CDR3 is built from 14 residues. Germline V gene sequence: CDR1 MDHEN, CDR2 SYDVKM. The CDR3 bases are TGTGCCAGCACCGATGGGGGGACCAAAAACATTCAGTACTTC. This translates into CASTDGGTKNIQYF. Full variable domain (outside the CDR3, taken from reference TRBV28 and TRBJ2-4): DVKVTQSSRYLVKRTGEKVFLECVQDMDHENMFWYRQDPGLGLRLIYFSYDVKMKEKGDIPEGYSVSREKKERFSLILESASTNQTSMYLCASTDGGTKNIQYFGAGTRLSVL.

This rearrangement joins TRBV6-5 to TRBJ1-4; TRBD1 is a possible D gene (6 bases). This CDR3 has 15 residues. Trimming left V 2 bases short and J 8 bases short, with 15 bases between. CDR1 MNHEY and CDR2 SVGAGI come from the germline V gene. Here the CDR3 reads CASSYEGGAGEKLFF. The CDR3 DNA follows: TGTGCCAGCAGTTACGAAGGGGGGGCGGGCGAAAAACTGTTTTTT.

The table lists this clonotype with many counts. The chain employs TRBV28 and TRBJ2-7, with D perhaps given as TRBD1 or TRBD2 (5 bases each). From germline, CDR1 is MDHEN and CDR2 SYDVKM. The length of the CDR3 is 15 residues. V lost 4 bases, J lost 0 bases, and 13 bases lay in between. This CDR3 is CASSSSGRSSYEQYF. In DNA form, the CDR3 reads TGTGCCAGCAGTTCCTCGGGGCGTAGCTCCTACGAGCAGTACTTC.

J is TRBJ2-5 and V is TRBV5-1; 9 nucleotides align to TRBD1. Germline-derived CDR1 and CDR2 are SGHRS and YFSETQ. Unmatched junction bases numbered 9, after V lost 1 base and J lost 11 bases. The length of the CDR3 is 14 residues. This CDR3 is CASSLSGTGHEQYF. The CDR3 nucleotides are TGCGCCAGCAGCTTGTCGGGGACAGGGCATGAGCAGTACTTC.

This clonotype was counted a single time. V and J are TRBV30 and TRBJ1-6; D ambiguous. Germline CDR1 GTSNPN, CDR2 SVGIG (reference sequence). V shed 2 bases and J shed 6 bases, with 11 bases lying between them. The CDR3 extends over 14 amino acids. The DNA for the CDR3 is TGTGCCTGGAGTTTGGCTAGCAGTAATTCACCCCTCCACTTT. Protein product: CAWSLASSNSPLHF.

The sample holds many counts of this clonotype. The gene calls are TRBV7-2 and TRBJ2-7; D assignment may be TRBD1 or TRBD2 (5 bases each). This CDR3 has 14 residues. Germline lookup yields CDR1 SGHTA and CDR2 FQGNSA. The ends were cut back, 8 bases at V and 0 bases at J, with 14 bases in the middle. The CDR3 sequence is CASLEPGSSYEQYF. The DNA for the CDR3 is TGTGCCAGCTTAGAACCAGGGAGCTCCTACGAGCAGTACTTC.